This is a list of T cell receptor beta chains from one sample in a study of regulatory T cells in long-lasting Graves disease. In TCRdb, the multiplex PCR reads were re-called with MiXCR into one record per CDR3 protein. The table includes roughly 500,000 distinct CDR3 sequences, 20% to 25% detected once. The specimen comprised peripheral blood mononuclear cells (PBMCs), sampled when the disease was refractory, from a patient treated with antithyroid drugs. All receptors come from a female donor with Graves disease. The CDR3 runs from the conserved cysteine through the conserved F or W. D genes are given only for firm matches. Clone size is shown for a subset of rows, as once, few, many or a class of expanded clone.

TGTGCCAGCAGATTGACAGGGTTGCCTAATAGCAATCAGCCCCAGCATTTT	CASRLTGLPNSNQPQHF	TRBV28	-	TRBJ1-5	TRBD1
TGCAGCGTACCGTTCCACGGGGGGGGCTATGGCTACACCTTC	CSVPFHGGGYGYTF	TRBV29-1	few	TRBJ1-2	-
TGCAGTGCTAGAGATCTTGGCAGGGCTTCTGAAGCTTTCTTT	CSARDLGRASEAFF	TRBV20-1	few	TRBJ1-1	-
TGTGCCAGCAGTTCTTGGACTAGCGGGGGTAATGCAGATACGCAGTATTTT	CASSSWTSGGNADTQYF	TRBV28	-	TRBJ2-3	TRBD2
TGTGCCAGCAGTTTAGGACAGGCTCTGGGGCAGTACTTC	CASSLGQALGQYF	TRBV28	many	TRBJ2-7	TRBD1
TGTGCCAGCGGTTTTGGCAGGGGGGTTTACGAGCAGTACTTC	CASGFGRGVYEQYF	TRBV28	-	TRBJ2-7	-
TGTGCCAGCCGCCAGCTAGCCGGAAACACTGAAGCTTTCTTT	CASRQLAGNTEAFF	TRBV11-3	many	TRBJ1-1	-
TGTGCCAGCAGCTTAGCTTCCCAGGGGGGTGAAAAACTGTTTTTT	CASSLASQGGEKLFF	TRBV7-8	-	TRBJ1-4	TRBD1
TGTGCCAGCAGCTTCCAAATCTCTGGAAACACCATATATTTT	CASSFQISGNTIYF	TRBV7-9	-	TRBJ1-3	-
TGTGCCAGCAGCGTAGATTGGCGAGCGGGAGGAGAGACCCAGTACTTC	CASSVDWRAGGETQYF	TRBV9	few	TRBJ2-5	TRBD2
TGTGCCAGCAGCCCAAAACCGGGAGGCCTGAATCAGCCCCAGCATTTT	CASSPKPGGLNQPQHF	TRBV6-2/TRBV6-3	-	TRBJ1-5	-
TGTGCCACCAGCAGGGACAGGACGACCTACGAGCAGTACTTC	CATSRDRTTYEQYF	TRBV15	many	TRBJ2-7	TRBD1
TGTGCCAGCAGTCTCCCGGGTTTTTACGAGCAGTACTTC	CASSLPGFYEQYF	TRBV28	many	TRBJ2-7	-
TGTGCCAGCAGTCCTCCGTTAACGGATACGAACACCGGGGAGCTGTTTTTT	CASSPPLTDTNTGELFF	TRBV12-3/TRBV12-4	few	TRBJ2-2	-
TGTGCCAGCAGCCAAATGGGACAGGGGGCTTACGAGCAGTACTTC	CASSQMGQGAYEQYF	TRBV3-1	-	TRBJ2-7	TRBD1
TGTGCCAGCAGCGGGGGACAGCATCCCTACGAGCAGTACTTC	CASSGGQHPYEQYF	TRBV9	few	TRBJ2-7	TRBD1
TGTGCCAGCAGCTTAGTCAGCTTGGGCACTGAAGCTTTCTTT	CASSLVSLGTEAFF	TRBV11-2	many	TRBJ1-1	-
TGTGCCAGCAGTTTATCCCTGACAGGGGTCGGGGGGACCCAGTACTTC	CASSLSLTGVGGTQYF	TRBV28	many	TRBJ2-5	TRBD1
TGTGCCAGCACCGCAACTAGCGGGAGGGCCCGAGACACGCAGTATTTT	CASTATSGRARDTQYF	TRBV28	-	TRBJ2-3	TRBD2
TGTGCCAGCAGTACCCGGGACAACAATGAGCAGTTCTTC	CASSTRDNNEQFF	TRBV6-1	-	TRBJ2-1	-
TGTGCCAGCAGTGTCCGGGACGGGACCTACGAGCAGTACTTC	CASSVRDGTYEQYF	TRBV6-1	-	TRBJ2-7	-
TGTGCCAGCAGTGCTGGCAGGGGCGAGCAGTACTTC	CASSAGRGEQYF	TRBV27	-	TRBJ2-7	-